Below are 20 T cell receptor beta chains sequenced from a single sample in a study of T cell changes during pregnancy in multiple sclerosis. Clones were read by immunoSEQ multiplex PCR, and TCRdb kept only the in-frame ones, dropping some. The data show about 120,000 clones, approximately 90% seen once. The material was peripheral blood, obtained in the third trimester of pregnancy. Source of these receptors: a female donor with multiple sclerosis, enrolled in a pregnancy study.

The rearrangement links TRBV7-3 to TRBJ2-3; D is perhaps TRBD2 (5 bases). V dropped 3 bases and J dropped 4 bases, with 11 bases sitting between them. Germline V gene lookup returns CDR1 SGHTA and CDR2 FQGTGA. The CDR3 contains 14 residues. CDR3 DNA: TGTGCCAGCAGCTTGGGGAGTCCAGCAGATACGCAGTATTTT. It yields the protein CASSLGSPADTQYF.

This chain connects TRBV18 to TRBJ1-5; D may be TRBD1 (6 bases). The CDR3 spans 15 residues. Germline V CDR1 and CDR2: KGHSH, LQKENI. The germline V and J ends were trimmed by 3 bases and 1 base, with 10 bases remaining between them. CDR3 in DNA: TGTGCCAGCTCACCCAGACAGGACAGCAATCAGCCCCAGCATTTT. Protein sequence: CASSPRQDSNQPQHF.

This sequence joins TRBV4-1 and TRBJ2-5; 13 positions agree with TRBD2. The germline CDR1 and CDR2 sequences are MGHRA and YSYEKL. The V gene end was trimmed by 4 bases and the J gene end by 4 bases; junction bases not matched to a gene: 6. This CDR3 is built from 16 residues. The CDR3, as DNA: TGCGCCAGCAGCCCAACTAGCGGGAGGGCTGGAGAGACCCAGTACTTC. This codes for CASSPTSGRAGETQYF.

The chain employs TRBV27 and TRBJ2-2; the D gene is possibly TRBD2 (6 bases). CDR1 MNHEY and CDR2 SMNVEV come from the germline V gene (reference sequence). Trimming cost V 8 bases and J 8 bases, with 21 bases left between them. This CDR3 region has 15 residues. This CDR3 reads CASARLGGSLGELFF. The DNA of the CDR3 is TGTGCCAGCGCGCGCCTGGGAGGAAGCTTGGGGGAGCTGTTTTTT.

The rearrangement links TRBV6-1 to TRBJ1-4; tentatively, D is TRBD1 (5 bases). V lost 6 bases, J lost 6 bases, and 17 bases lay in between. The CDR3 runs to 15 residues. CDR1 and CDR2 (germline): MNHNS, SASEGT. CDR3: CASSEPGGAHEKLFF. The DNA of the CDR3 is TGTGCCAGCAGCGAACCCGGCGGGGCCCATGAAAAACTGTTTTTT.

The chain uses TRBV5-1 and TRBJ2-5; D unresolved. The germline V gene encodes CDR1 SGHRS and CDR2 YFSETQ. V lost 2 bases, J lost 1 base, and 9 bases lay in between. CDR3 length: 14 residues. CDR3: CASSFARRQETQYF. The CDR3 DNA reads TGCGCCAGCAGCTTCGCCAGGCGCCAAGAGACCCAGTACTTC.

The CDR3 DNA reads as TGTGCCAGCAGTTACCAGGGTTGGACTGAAGCTTTCTTT. As protein: CASSYQGWTEAFF. The V and J genes are TRBV6-5 and TRBJ1-1; the D gene is possibly TRBD1 (5 bases). With 2 bases removed from V and 5 bases from J, the gap between germline ends came to 9 bases. The CDR3 runs 13 residues. Germline lookup yields CDR1 MNHEY and CDR2 SVGAGI.

The chain links TRBV7-9 to TRBJ2-3; TRBD2 is a possible D gene (5 bases). V lost 2 bases to trimming and J lost 0 bases, with 9 bases between them. Germline values: CDR1 SEHNR, CDR2 FQNEAQ (reference sequence). The CDR3 runs 15 residues. CDR3 coding DNA: TGTGCCAGCAGCTTAAGCGGCCAAAGCACAGATACGCAGTATTTT. This translates into CASSLSGQSTDTQYF.

This chain links TRBV15 with TRBJ2-1; perhaps TRBD2 as D (6 bases). The CDR3 has 16 residues. Per germline, CDR1 LNHNV and CDR2 YYDKDF (reference sequence). Trimming took off 1 base at V and 5 bases at J, with 15 bases between the two ends. CDR3 DNA: TGTGCCACCAGCAGAGGGTTAGGGGACTTAGACAATGAGCAGTTCTTC. This translates into CATSRGLGDLDNEQFF.

This chain uses TRBV6-1 with TRBJ2-7; no clear D. Trimming shortened V by 11 bases and J by 4 bases, and 12 bases separated the two germline ends. Germline V gene data show CDR1 as MNHNS and CDR2 as SASEGT. CDR3 length: 11 amino acids. DNA for the CDR3: TGTGCCTCCATAGGCGGATACGAGCAGTACTTC. This sequence encodes CASIGGYEQYF.

The genes are TRBV6-1 and TRBJ2-2; no clear D. Per the germline V gene, CDR1 is MNHNS and CDR2 is SASEGT. The germline V and J ends were trimmed by 6 bases and 0 bases, with 8 bases remaining between them. The CDR3 extends over 14 amino acids. CDR3 amino acids: CASRTEPNTGELFF. Here the CDR3 DNA reads TGTGCCAGCAGGACTGAACCGAACACCGGGGAGCTGTTTTTT.

The gene calls are TRBV5-5 and TRBJ2-7; no definite D call. The germline V gene has CDR1 SGHKS and CDR2 YYEKEE (reference sequence). V was trimmed by 2 bases and J by 2 bases, leaving 8 bases between them. The CDR3 is 13 amino acids. The CDR3 nucleotides are TGTGCCAGCAGCTTAGCCCCCCCCTACGAGCAGTACTTC. Encoded protein: CASSLAPPYEQYF.

The rearrangement joins TRBV30 to TRBJ2-1; 9 positions match TRBD2. V dropped 1 base and J dropped 4; count of bases not matched to a gene: 5. This CDR3 region has 15 residues. Germline loops: CDR1 GTSNPN, CDR2 SVGIG (reference sequence). CDR3 bases: TGTGCCTGGAGTGGCGGGGGGGCACTATACAATGAGCAGTTCTTC. Its translation: CAWSGGGALYNEQFF.

The chain has TRBV29-1 and TRBJ1-6, with a weak D call TRBD1 (5 bases). In germline, CDR1 is SQVTM, CDR2 ANQGSEA. With 4 bases removed from V and 9 bases from J, the gap between germline ends came to 13 bases. This CDR3 is built from 13 residues. CDR3 loop: CSVAVSGASPLHF. The CDR3 DNA sequence: TGCAGCGTTGCGGTCTCTGGGGCTTCACCCCTCCACTTT.

The table lists this clone with a count of one. The gene calls are TRBV11-1 and TRBJ1-1; no reliable D call. The CDR3 sequence is 14 residues long. Trimming removed 3 bases from V and 1 base from J, with 9 bases in between. From germline, CDR1 is SGHAT and CDR2 FQDESV (reference sequence). CDR3 region: CASSFAGQNTEAFF. CDR3 nucleotide sequence: TGTGCCAGCAGCTTCGCAGGCCAGAACACTGAAGCTTTCTTT.

The chain combines TRBV19 with TRBJ2-3; 10 bases are a match to TRBD1. CDR1 is LNHDA and CDR2 is SQIVND in the germline V gene (reference sequence). Trimming cost V 6 bases and J 12 bases; bases outside gene matches: 12. The CDR3 spans 14 residues. As DNA, the CDR3 is TGTGCCAGTAGCCTACCTGGGACAGGGGTGAAACAGTATTTT. Its protein product is CASSLPGTGVKQYF.

The chain combines TRBV5-4 with TRBJ2-5, with D possibly matching TRBD1 (6 bases). Trimming stripped 0 bases from V and 1 base from J, with 13 bases between. The V gene's germline CDR1 is SGHNT and CDR2 YYREEE (reference sequence). This CDR3 has 16 residues. The CDR3 region has the DNA TGTGCCAGCAGCTTGGTTGGGACAACCCGCCAAGAGACCCAGTACTTC. Protein sequence: CASSLVGTTRQETQYF.

The CDR3 nucleotides are TGTGCCAGCAGTCCGACAGGTCTTGCGTCAGGGGCCAACGTCCTGACTTTC. Encoded protein: CASSPTGLASGANVLTF. J is TRBJ2-6 and V is TRBV28; D is perhaps TRBD1 (6 bases). With 5 bases removed from V and 4 bases from J, the gap between germline ends came to 18 bases. CDR1 is MDHEN and CDR2 is SYDVKM in the germline V gene. This CDR3 is 17 amino acids long.

The DNA for the CDR3 is TGTGCCAGTAGTACCCCGGGACACCCGAACACTGAAGCTTTCTTT. Translation gives CASSTPGHPNTEAFF. The chain recombines TRBV19 with TRBJ1-1; D may be TRBD1 (6 bases). The germline V gene has CDR1 LNHDA and CDR2 SQIVND (reference sequence). The V gene lost 4 bases and the J gene lost 1 base, with 13 bases spanning the gap. The CDR3 runs 15 residues. Based on the CDR3 plus reference TRBV19 and TRBJ1-1, the full variable domain is DGGITQSPKYLFRKEGQNVTLSCEQNLNHDAMYWYRQDPGQGLRLIYYSQIVNDFQKGDIAEGYSVSREKKESFPLTVTSAQKNPTAFYLCASSTPGHPNTEAFFGQGTRLTVV.

J is TRBJ1-3 and V is TRBV28; perhaps TRBD1 as D (5 bases). Looked up from germline, CDR1 is MDHEN and CDR2 is SYDVKM. The CDR3 covers 14 residues. V lost 7 bases and J lost 0, with 10 bases in between. The CDR3 DNA follows: TGTGCCAGCAACCAGGGCCTCTCTGGAAACACCATATATTTT. It translates to CASNQGLSGNTIYF.